The source of this T cell receptor (beta chain) is a study of beta chain features in type 1 diabetes. The whole isolated RNA underwent reverse transcription, so sequencing captured expressed TCRB transcripts. Sequencing was performed with immunoSEQ multiplex PCR; in TCRdb, only in-frame clones are kept and a portion is missing. The sample lists under 300,000 clones, roughly 20% seen once, with 0.028% in the top ten. CDR3 length: 16 amino acids. CDR1 is MDHEN and CDR2 is SYDVKM in the germline V gene. J was trimmed by 2 bases and V by 2 bases; bases with no gene match: 6. This clone appeared a few times. Its target is unknown. The study, taken as a whole, reports: Across all four CD4+ subsets, people with type 1 diabetes showed modestly shorter TCRB CDR3s.

Input material: naive CD4+ T cells from blood. The sequence was obtained from a woman in her thirties or forties with type 1 diabetes. The chain has TRBV28 and TRBJ2-3, with 8 bases identical to TRBD1. The CDR3 loop is CASSLAGTGNTDTQYF. The CDR3 DNA is TGTGCCAGCAGTTTAGCCGGGACAGGCAACACAGATACGCAGTATTTT. Combining the CDR3 with reference TRBV28 and TRBJ2-3 gives the whole variable domain DVKVTQSSRYLVKRTGEKVFLECVQDMDHENMFWYRQDPGLGLRLIYFSYDVKMKEKGDIPEGYSVSREKKERFSLILESASTNQTSMYLCASSLAGTGNTDTQYFGPGTRLTVL.